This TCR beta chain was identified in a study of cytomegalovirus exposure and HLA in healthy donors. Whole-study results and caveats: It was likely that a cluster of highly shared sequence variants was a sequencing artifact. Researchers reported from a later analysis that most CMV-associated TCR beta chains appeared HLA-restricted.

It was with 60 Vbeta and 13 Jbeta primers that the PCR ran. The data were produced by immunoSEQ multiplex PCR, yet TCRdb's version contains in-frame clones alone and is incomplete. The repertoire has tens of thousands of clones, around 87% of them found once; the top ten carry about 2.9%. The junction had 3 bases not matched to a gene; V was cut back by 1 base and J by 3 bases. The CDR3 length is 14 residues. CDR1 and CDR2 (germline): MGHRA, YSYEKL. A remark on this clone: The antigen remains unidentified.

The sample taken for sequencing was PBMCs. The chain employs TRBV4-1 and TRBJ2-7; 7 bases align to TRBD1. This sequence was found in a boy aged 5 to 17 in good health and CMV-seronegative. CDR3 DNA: TGCGCCAGCAGCCAAGCGACAGGGTTCTACGAGCAGTACTTC. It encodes CASSQATGFYEQYF.